A selection of T cell receptor beta chains follows, all from one sample in a study of cytomegalovirus exposure and HLA in healthy donors. Sequencing was performed with immunoSEQ multiplex PCR; in TCRdb, only in-frame clones are kept and a portion is missing. The repertoire holds about 190,000 clones, with 83% as singletons. The sequenced material came from PBMCs. These receptor sequences come from a man aged 35-49 years in good health and CMV-seropositive. Both conserved end residues are part of each CDR3.

CDR3,V,J
CASSQDPLLAGFTDTQYF,TRBV4-2,TRBJ2-3
CASSQGLAGVDNEQFF,TRBV4-2,TRBJ2-1
CASSSGVGTDTQYF,TRBV5-1,TRBJ2-3
CASSFFPLAPTGIYGYTF,TRBV28,TRBJ1-2
CASSDSGLVTADIQYF,TRBV2,TRBJ2-4
CARTREDSYEQYF,TRBV2,TRBJ2-7
CASSFRDTGYEQYF,TRBV7-9,TRBJ2-7
CATSRGGGRANTGELFF,TRBV15,TRBJ2-2
CASTGGQGWNEQFF,TRBV9,TRBJ2-1
CASIPEGRNTEAFF,TRBV6-1,TRBJ1-1
CSSSLAAGGGEQYF,TRBV7-9,TRBJ2-7
CASSILTGGNSPLHF,TRBV11-2,TRBJ1-6
CASSLVGAGAYEQYF,TRBV7-8,TRBJ2-7
CASSLTGTGQHEQYF,TRBV28,NA
CASTRDAGTGGAEQFF,TRBV9,TRBJ2-1